This T cell receptor (beta chain) derives from a study of CXCR3-negative and CXCR3-positive naive CD8 T cells. CDR1 is MDHEN, CDR2 SYDVKM, per germline. The CDR3 loop spans 13 amino acids. Overall study findings and caveats: Naive subsets showed comparable surface CD5, and TCR interaction strength was also inferred from TRB CDR3 physicochemistry.

To note about this clonotype: Antigen: not known.

Each TRB cDNA library was prepared by 5' RACE (with UMI labels). After re-calling the 5' RACE reads, TCRdb lists one entry per CDR3 protein, DNA absent. This sample's clone table lists 45,000 to 55,000 distinct CDR3 sequences. This TCR was sampled from a human donor in good health. Some clones in this sample may be carry-over from other donors' samples. Material: memory CD8+ T cells from blood. The V call is TRBV28, the J call TRBJ2-5; TCRdb's assignment of TRBD1 cannot be checked, as there is no DNA. The CDR3 sequence: CASSFAGGETQYF. Combining the CDR3 with reference TRBV28 and TRBJ2-5 gives the whole variable domain DVKVTQSSRYLVKRTGEKVFLECVQDMDHENMFWYRQDPGLGLRLIYFSYDVKMKEKGDIPEGYSVSREKKERFSLILESASTNQTSMYLCASSFAGGETQYFGPGTRLLVL.